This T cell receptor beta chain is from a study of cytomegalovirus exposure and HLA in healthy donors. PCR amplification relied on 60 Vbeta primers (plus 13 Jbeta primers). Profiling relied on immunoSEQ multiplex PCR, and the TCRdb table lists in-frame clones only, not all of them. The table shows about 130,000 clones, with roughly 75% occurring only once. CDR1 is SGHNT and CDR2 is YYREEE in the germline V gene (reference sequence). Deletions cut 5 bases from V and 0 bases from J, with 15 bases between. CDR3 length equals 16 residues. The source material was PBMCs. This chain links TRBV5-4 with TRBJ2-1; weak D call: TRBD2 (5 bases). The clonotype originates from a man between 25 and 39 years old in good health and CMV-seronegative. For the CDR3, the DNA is TGTGCCAGCAGTTCGTCTGGGCGGGCCTCCTACAATGAGCAGTTCTTC. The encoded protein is CASSSSGRASYNEQFF.